Listed here are 10 T cell receptor beta chains from one sample, sequenced in a study of cytomegalovirus exposure and HLA in healthy donors. The PCR made use of 60 Vbeta and 13 Jbeta primers. Profiling relied on immunoSEQ multiplex PCR, and the TCRdb table lists in-frame clones only, not all of them. The sample comprises 170,000 or so clones, just under 85% of which are singletons, and 4% to 6% rests with the top ten. Source material: PBMCs. The receptors originated from a girl aged 10 to 17 in good health and CMV-seropositive.

V and J are TRBV2 and TRBJ2-5; D is perhaps TRBD2 (6 bases). The length of the CDR3 is 16 residues. Germline CDR1 reads SNHLY; CDR2 reads FYNNEI. Between the trimmed V and J ends, which lost 6 bases and 2 bases, there was a span of 19 bases. CDR3 in amino acids: CASRLSRRDPQETQYF. CDR3 nucleotide sequence: TGTGCCAGCAGATTATCGAGGCGGGACCCTCAAGAGACCCAGTACTTC.

This sequence joins TRBV5-1 and TRBJ2-7; a possible D gene is TRBD2 (6 bases). From germline, CDR1 is SGHRS and CDR2 YFSETQ. The germline V and J ends were trimmed by 4 bases and 1 base, with 12 bases remaining between them. The CDR3 totals 14 residues. The CDR3: CASSPGTPSYEQYF. The CDR3 nucleotides read TGCGCCAGCAGCCCCGGGACTCCTTCCTACGAGCAGTACTTC. The full variable domain, with the rest looked up from reference TRBV5-1 and TRBJ2-7, is KAGVTQTPRYLIKTRGQQVTLSCSPISGHRSVSWYQQTPGQGLQFLFEYFSETQRNKGNFPGRFSGRQFSNSRSEMNVSTLELGDSALYLCASSPGTPSYEQYFGPGTRLTVT.

The chain joins TRBV6-5 to TRBJ1-1; possibly TRBD1 for D (6 bases). Germline V CDR1 and CDR2: MNHEY, SVGAGI. V lost 10 bases to trimming and J lost 2 bases, with 20 bases between them. The CDR3 is 15 amino acids. The CDR3 nucleotides read TGTGCCACCAAGCCCGCGGGGGGCCCAAACACTGAAGCTTTCTTT. Translation: CATKPAGGPNTEAFF.

This chain links TRBV2 with TRBJ1-4; D perhaps matches TRBD1 (6 bases). Germline lookup yields CDR1 SNHLY and CDR2 FYNNEI. Trimming pared 0 bases from V and 7 bases from J, leaving 12 bases between. The CDR3 length is 15 residues. CDR3 nucleotides: TGTGCCAGCAGTGAAGCTAACAGGGAGAGTGAAAAACTGTTTTTT. Translating gives CASSEANRESEKLFF.

This rearrangement joins TRBV5-3 to TRBJ1-1; 7 nucleotides align to TRBD1. TRBV5-3 is identified as an open reading frame with a role that is uncertain. V gave up 2 bases and J gave up 1 base; unmatched junction bases: 8. This CDR3 region has 16 residues. The CDR3 reads CARSFIRQGRNTEAFF. Here the CDR3 DNA reads TGTGCCAGAAGCTTCATAAGACAGGGACGGAACACTGAAGCTTTCTTT.

The chain uses TRBV19 and TRBJ1-5; no firm D call. With 4 bases removed from V and 9 bases from J, the gap between germline ends came to 7 bases. Germline assignment: CDR1 LNHDA and CDR2 SQIVND (reference sequence). CDR3 length: 11 residues. In DNA, the CDR3 is TGTGCCAGTAGTACAAAATGGCCCCAGCATTTT. Protein sequence: CASSTKWPQHF.

This clone was observed a handful of times. This sequence joins TRBV27 and TRBJ1-6, with D unresolved. The ends were cut back, 0 bases at V and 10 bases at J, with 10 bases in the middle. The CDR3 extends over 14 amino acids. The germline gives CDR1 MNHEY, CDR2 SMNVEV (reference sequence). CDR3 nucleotides: TGTGCCAGCAGTTTATCTACCGGGAGCTCACCCCTCCACTTT. It translates to CASSLSTGSSPLHF.

This chain joins TRBV9 and TRBJ1-2; a weak D match, TRBD1 (6 bases). This CDR3 contains 15 residues. Trimming shortened V by 0 bases and J by 4 bases, and 13 bases separated the two germline ends. The V gene's germline CDR1 is SGDLS and CDR2 YYNGEE. The CDR3 is CASSVEAGVGYGYTF. The CDR3 nucleotides read TGTGCCAGCAGCGTAGAGGCAGGGGTAGGCTATGGCTACACCTTC.

This clone was counted a few times. V and J are TRBV7-9 and TRBJ2-7; D perhaps matches TRBD2 (5 bases). This CDR3 spans 14 amino acids. V was cut by 4 bases and J by 0 bases, with 10 bases left in between. Germline CDR1 and CDR2: SEHNR and FQNEAQ (reference sequence). CDR3 sequence reads: CASSSRGGSYEQYF. The CDR3 DNA is TGTGCCAGCAGCTCCCGAGGAGGCTCCTACGAGCAGTACTTC. Combining the CDR3 with reference TRBV7-9 and TRBJ2-7 gives the whole variable domain DTGVSQNPRHKITKRGQNVTFRCDPISEHNRLYWYRQTLGQGPEFLTYFQNEAQLEKSRLLSDRFSAERPKGSFSTLEIQRTEQGDSAMYLCASSSRGGSYEQYFGPGTRLTVT.

The chain combines TRBV5-1 with TRBJ2-7; 8 bases agree with TRBD1. Losses at the gene ends were 0 bases for V and 5 bases for J; bases not matched to a gene: 1. The length of the CDR3 is 13 residues. Germline CDR1 SGHRS, CDR2 YFSETQ. CDR3 in DNA: TGCGCCAGCAGCTTGGACAGGGGGAACGAGCAGTACTTC. Translation: CASSLDRGNEQYF. Filled out from reference TRBV5-1 and TRBJ2-7, the complete variable domain reads KAGVTQTPRYLIKTRGQQVTLSCSPISGHRSVSWYQQTPGQGLQFLFEYFSETQRNKGNFPGRFSGRQFSNSRSEMNVSTLELGDSALYLCASSLDRGNEQYFGPGTRLTVT.